This TCR beta chain originates from a study of blood T cell repertoires in COVID-19. Across the whole study: The United States, Italy and Spain provided the acute and convalescent COVID-19 samples. T cells, B-cell-depleted T cells, or PBMCs supplied cDNA or gDNA.

V was cut by 0 bases and J by 4 bases, with 13 bases left in between. Germline-derived CDR1 and CDR2 are SGHDT and YYEEEE. The CDR3 has 15 amino acids. Concerning this clone itself: Within the sample, other DNA sequences also encode this same CDR3.

In the original processing: Amplification with reference gene primers provided the estimates of nucleated cell counts. Here immunoSEQ multiplex PCR was the method, and the copy in TCRdb shows in-frame clones only, minus some. V, J and clone size are those of that table, while D and trimming were read from the DNA. The table has about 260,000 clones, about 85% seen once; the top ten hold under 5.5%. The chain carries TRBV5-6 and TRBJ1-2; D is perhaps TRBD1 (5 bases). Sequencing was done on a sample of peripheral blood. The receptor comes from a man between 60 and 70 years old with acute or convalescent COVID-19. DNA of the CDR3: TGTGCCAGCAGCTTGGAGGGTAGGGGTGGCTATGGCTACACCTTC. Protein sequence: CASSLEGRGGYGYTF.